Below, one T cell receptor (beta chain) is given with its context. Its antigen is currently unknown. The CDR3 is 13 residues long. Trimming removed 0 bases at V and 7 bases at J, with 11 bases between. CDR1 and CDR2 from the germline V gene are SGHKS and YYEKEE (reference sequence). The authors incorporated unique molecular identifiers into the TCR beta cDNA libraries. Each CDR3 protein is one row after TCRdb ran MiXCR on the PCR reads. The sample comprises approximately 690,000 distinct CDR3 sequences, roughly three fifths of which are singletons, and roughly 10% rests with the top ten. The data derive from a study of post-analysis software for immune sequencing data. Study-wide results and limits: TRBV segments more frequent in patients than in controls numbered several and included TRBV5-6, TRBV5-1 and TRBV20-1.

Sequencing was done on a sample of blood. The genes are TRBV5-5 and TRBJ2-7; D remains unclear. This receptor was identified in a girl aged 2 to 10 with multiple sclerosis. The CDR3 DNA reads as TGTGCCAGCAGCTTGGTGGGTGCGCGGGAGCAGTACTTC. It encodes CASSLVGAREQYF.